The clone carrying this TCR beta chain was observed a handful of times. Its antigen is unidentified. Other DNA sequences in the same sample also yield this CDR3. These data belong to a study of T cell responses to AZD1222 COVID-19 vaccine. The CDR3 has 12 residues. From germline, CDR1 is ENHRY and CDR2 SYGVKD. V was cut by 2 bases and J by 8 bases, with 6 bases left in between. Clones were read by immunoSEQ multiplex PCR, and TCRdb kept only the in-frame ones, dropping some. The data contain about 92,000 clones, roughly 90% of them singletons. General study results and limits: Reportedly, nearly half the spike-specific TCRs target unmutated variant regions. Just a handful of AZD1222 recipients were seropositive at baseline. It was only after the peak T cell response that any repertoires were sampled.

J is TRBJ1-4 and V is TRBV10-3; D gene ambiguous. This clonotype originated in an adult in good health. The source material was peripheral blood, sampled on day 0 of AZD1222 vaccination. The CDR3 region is CAISEGSEKLFF. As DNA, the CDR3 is TGTGCCATCAGTGAGGGGAGCGAAAAACTGTTTTTT.